This entry concerns a single TCR beta chain. Its matching antigen is unknown. This entry belongs to a study of T cells in Graves' hyperthyroidism and ophthalmopathy. TCR beta CDR3 region amplification was performed from RNA transcripts. First-round RT-PCR of the TCR CDR3 relied on the HTBI primer set. One entry per CDR3 protein results from TCRdb running MiXCR on the multiplex PCR reads. The table shows over 500,000 distinct CDR3 sequences, with about 46% occurring only once. General observations from the study: Appearing also in blood were most of the thyroid clonotypes expanded above 0.001. Ophthalmopathy onset followed model prediction by a median approximately 5.9 months.

The CDR3 is 15 residues long. V lost 0 bases, J lost 6 bases, and 14 bases lay in between. CDR1 LNHNV and CDR2 YYDKDF come from the germline V gene (reference sequence). V and J are TRBV15 and TRBJ1-2, with D unclear. The TCR was taken from an adult woman with Graves' disease, either hyperthyroidism or ophthalmopathy (not recorded which). Specimen: peripheral blood or thyroid tissue (not recorded which). DNA of the CDR3: TGTGCCACCAGCAGAGACCGGAGAGCAAGAAATGGCTACACCTTC. Protein: CATSRDRRARNGYTF.